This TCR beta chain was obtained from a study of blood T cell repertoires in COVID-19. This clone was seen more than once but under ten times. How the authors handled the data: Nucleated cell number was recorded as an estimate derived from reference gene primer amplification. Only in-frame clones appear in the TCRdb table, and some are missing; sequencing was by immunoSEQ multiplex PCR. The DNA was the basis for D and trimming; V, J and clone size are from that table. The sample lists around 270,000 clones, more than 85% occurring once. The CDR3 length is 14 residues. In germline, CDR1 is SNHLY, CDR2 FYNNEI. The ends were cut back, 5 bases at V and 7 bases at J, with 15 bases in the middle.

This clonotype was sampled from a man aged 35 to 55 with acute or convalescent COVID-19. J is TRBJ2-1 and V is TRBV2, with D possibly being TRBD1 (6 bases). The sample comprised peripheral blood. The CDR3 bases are TGTGCCAGCAGTCCAGAACTCACAGGGAATGAGCAGTTCTTC. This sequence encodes CASSPELTGNEQFF.